This TCR beta chain appears in the sequencing data of a study of T-cell memory formation after mild COVID-19. Whole-study findings and limits: Later expanders leaned CD4+, whereas day 15 to 85 contracting clones were balanced CD4/CD8.

TCRdb passed the 5' RACE reads through MiXCR, listing each CDR3 protein once. The table lists 200,000 to 300,000 distinct CDR3 sequences, over 15% of them singletons, with 20% to 25% in the top ten. This clonotype is deemed medium-sized. As yet, its antigen is unknown. CDR3 length: 14 residues. Germline-derived CDR1 and CDR2 are LNHDA and SQIVND (reference sequence). Trimming removed 6 bases from V and 3 bases from J, with 14 bases in between. The rearrangement uses TRBV19 and TRBJ1-1, with unresolved D. This receptor was identified in a man between 18 and 29 years old who had mild COVID-19 (a few samples of this study predate the infection). Cell type and time point are not known. Sequencing input: PBMCs or a T cell subset sorted from them (not recorded which). The CDR3 spells CASRSAGPYTEAFF. The CDR3 nucleotides read TGTGCCAGTAGGAGTGCTGGGCCCTACACTGAAGCTTTCTTT.